A single sample is the source of the 28 T cell receptor beta chains below, sequenced in a study of T cell repertoires in cytomegalovirus infection. In TCRdb, the reads were re-called with MiXCR into one record per CDR3 protein. Of some 700,000 distinct CDR3 sequences in the sample, approximately 40% were seen once. The sequencing input was PBMCs. These receptors were obtained from a human donor in good health (CMV status not recorded). Some clones in this sample may be carry-over from other donors' samples.

This clonotype was observed a handful of times. V gene TRBV20-1 combines with J gene TRBJ1-1; tentatively, D is TRBD1 (5 bases). V gave up 5 bases and J gave up 1 base, with 14 bases separating them. In germline, CDR1 is DFQATT, CDR2 SNEGSKA (reference sequence). The CDR3 is made up of 14 amino acids. The CDR3 reads CSAFHPRGNTEAFF. The CDR3 DNA reads TGCAGTGCTTTTCACCCGAGGGGGAACACTGAAGCTTTCTTT.

In this sample, this clonotype turned up a few times. The chain is built from TRBV25-1 and TRBJ1-2, with D possibly TRBD1 on 6 matching bases. Trimming pared 0 bases from V and 2 bases from J, leaving 16 bases between. Germline V gene lookup returns CDR1 MGHDK and CDR2 SYGVNS. The CDR3 totals 17 residues. The CDR3 DNA reads as TGTGCCAGCAGTGAATATGGAGGGAGGGGGAGGAACTATGGCTACACCTTC. Its protein product is CASSEYGGRGRNYGYTF.

This clonotype showed up many times. The chain links TRBV10-3 to TRBJ1-1; 7 positions match TRBD1. Germline V gives CDR1 ENHRY, CDR2 SYGVKD. There are 16 residues in the CDR3. With 2 bases clipped from V and 0 bases from J, the junction kept 6 bases outside the gene matches. This CDR3 is CAISETWTGLNTEAFF. The CDR3 coding sequence is TGTGCCATCAGTGAGACCTGGACAGGCCTGAACACTGAAGCTTTCTTT.

This clonotype appeared a few times. This chain joins TRBV7-2 and TRBJ2-1; 8 bases are a match to TRBD2. Losses at the gene ends were 5 bases for V and 0 bases for J; bases not matched to a gene: 6. The V gene's germline CDR1 is SGHTA and CDR2 FQGNSA. This CDR3 region has 16 residues. The CDR3 spells CASSHTGTSSYNEQFF. The CDR3 DNA reads as TGTGCCAGCAGCCATACCGGGACTAGCTCCTACAATGAGCAGTTCTTC.

V usage is TRBV7-2 and J usage is TRBJ2-7; 10 nucleotides align to TRBD2. There are 15 residues in the CDR3. Germline lookup yields CDR1 SGHTA and CDR2 FQGNSA. Trimming at V came to 5 bases and at J to 2 bases, leaving 6 bases not matched to a gene. In DNA, the CDR3 is TGTGCCAGCAGCACCTTGGGGACTAGCGCCTACGAGCAGTACTTC. Its protein is CASSTLGTSAYEQYF.

Notes on this clonotype: The germline gene is not matched at one end of the junction; a read error may be the cause. The CDR3 DNA is TGTTCCAGCAGTTACACGGTGCTCTACGAGCATTACTTC. It codes for CSSSYTVLYEHYF. This chain connects TRBV6-2 or TRBV6-3 to TRBJ2-7; D remains ambiguous. The CDR3 has 13 residues. Per the germline V gene, CDR1 is MNHEY and CDR2 is SVGEGT.

This clonotype was observed many times. The V gene is TRBV12-3 or TRBV12-4, the J gene TRBJ1-6; no clear D. V lost 2 bases and J lost 7, with 6 bases in between. The CDR3 covers 13 residues. The CDR3 here is CASSLTENSPLHF. The CDR3 DNA follows: TGTGCCAGCAGTTTAACGGAGAATTCACCCCTCCACTTT.

This clonotype was seen more than once but under ten times. This chain links TRBV10-3 with TRBJ1-1, with D possibly TRBD1 on 6 matching bases. CDR3 length: 13 amino acids. In germline, CDR1 is ENHRY, CDR2 SYGVKD. The V gene lost 10 bases and the J gene lost 1 base, with 13 bases spanning the gap. The CDR3: CASLQGQNTEAFF. CDR3 nucleotide sequence: TGTGCCAGCCTACAGGGACAGAACACTGAAGCTTTCTTT.

This clonotype was observed a few times. The chain couples TRBV5-6 to TRBJ2-3, with 9 positions matching TRBD2. Looked up from germline, CDR1 is SGHDT and CDR2 is YYEEEE. The V and J ends lost 7 bases and 2 bases, in that order; junction bases with no gene match: 17. The CDR3 covers 18 residues. CDR3 bases: TGTGCCAGCGGAGCTTGGCGGGAGGGTGCTTTATACACAGATACGCAGTATTTT. Translated: CASGAWREGALYTDTQYF. Full variable domain (outside the CDR3, taken from reference TRBV5-6 and TRBJ2-3): DAGVTQSPTHLIKTRGQQVTLRCSPKSGHDTVSWYQQALGQGPQFIFQYYEEEERQRGNFPDRFSGHQFPNYSSELNVNALLLGDSALYLCASGAWREGALYTDTQYFGPGTRLTVL.

There are a few counts of this clonotype. V usage is TRBV4-1 and J usage is TRBJ1-2, with 8 bases identical to TRBD1. Germline assignment: CDR1 MGHRA and CDR2 YSYEKL. With V trimmed by 1 base and J by 4 bases, 5 bases remained unmatched. The CDR3 length is 15 residues. Here the CDR3 DNA reads TGCGCCAGCAGCCAAGGGCAGGGGGCAATCTATGGCTACACCTTC. Encoded protein: CASSQGQGAIYGYTF.

This clonotype was counted once. The gene calls are TRBV5-6 and TRBJ1-1; no reliable D call. From germline, CDR1 is SGHDT and CDR2 YYEEEE. This CDR3 spans 14 amino acids. Deletions cut 4 bases from V and 0 bases from J, with 10 bases between. CDR3 coding DNA: TGTGCCAGCAGCCCCCTTTTGCTGAACACTGAAGCTTTCTTT. Translation: CASSPLLLNTEAFF.

This clonotype was observed a few times. The chain joins TRBV5-1 to TRBJ1-6; 7 bases agree with TRBD1. V gave up 4 bases and J gave up 14 bases; unmatched junction bases: 12. The CDR3 consists of 14 residues. Germline CDR1 and CDR2: SGHRS and YFSETQ. CDR3 in amino acids: CASSTGQAPFTLHF. The DNA of the CDR3 is TGCGCCAGCAGCACAGGACAGGCCCCTTTCACCCTCCACTTT.

The chain is built from TRBV7-2 and TRBJ2-1; the D gene is possibly TRBD2 (6 bases). Per germline, CDR1 SGHTA and CDR2 FQGNSA. Trimming cost V 2 bases and J 4 bases, with 12 bases left between them. The CDR3 covers 15 residues. The DNA of the CDR3 is TGTGCCAGCAGCTTACTGGGACTTGGATACAATGAGCAGTTCTTC. Translated, it gives CASSLLGLGYNEQFF.

V and J are TRBV11-2 and TRBJ2-5; D uncertain. From germline, CDR1 is SGHAT and CDR2 FQNNGV. This CDR3 is 18 amino acids long. The V gene lost 0 bases and the J gene lost 4 bases, with 21 bases spanning the gap. In DNA, the CDR3 is TGTGCCAGCAGCTTAGATCGGGCCGGCAGAGCTATATCAGAGACCCAGTACTTC. As protein: CASSLDRAGRAISETQYF. Using reference TRBV11-2 and TRBJ2-5 for the parts outside the CDR3, the full variable domain is EAGVAQSPRYKIIEKRQSVAFWCNPISGHATLYWYQQILGQGPKLLIQFQNNGVVDDSQLPKDRFSAERLKGVDSTLKIQPAKLEDSAVYLCASSLDRAGRAISETQYFGPGTRLLVL.

This chain joins TRBV4-1 and TRBJ2-2; the match to TRBD2 covers 12 bases. The V gene end was trimmed by 1 base and the J gene end by 6 bases; junction bases not matched to a gene: 3. CDR3 length: 16 residues. The germline V gene has CDR1 MGHRA and CDR2 YSYEKL. The CDR3 region has the DNA TGCGCCAGCAGCCAAGGCCCTAGCGGGGGGGCCGGGGAGCTGTTTTTT. It translates to CASSQGPSGGAGELFF.

This clonotype was counted a single time. The chain uses TRBV3-1 and TRBJ2-1; a possible D gene is TRBD2 (7 bases). CDR1 and CDR2 from the germline V gene are LGHDT and YNNKEL (reference sequence). The CDR3 totals 14 residues. V lost 8 bases to trimming and J lost 7 bases, with 18 bases between them. The CDR3 coding sequence is TGTGCCAGCCGAGGGGGAGGGGGAGGAAATGAGCAGTTCTTC. Its translation: CASRGGGGGNEQFF.

This clonotype was found many times. This chain uses TRBV7-2 with TRBJ2-1; 7 bases match TRBD2. This CDR3 spans 15 amino acids. CDR1 is SGHTA and CDR2 is FQGNSA in the germline V gene. J was trimmed by 9 bases and V by 1 base; bases with no gene match: 9. The CDR3 coding sequence is TGTGCCAGCAGCTTAGGTGGCGGGGGAGGGAGTGAGCAGTTCTTC. It codes for CASSLGGGGGSEQFF.

A word on this clonotype: Possible read error: a much larger clone is one base away. This chain links TRBV7-9 with TRBJ2-1, with 7 bases matching TRBD2. Unmatched junction bases numbered 20, after V lost 0 bases and J lost 0 bases. The germline CDR1 and CDR2 sequences are SEHNR and FQNEAQ (reference sequence). There are 22 residues in the CDR3. The CDR3 spells CASSLARITSVRPYSSYNEQFF. The CDR3 bases are TGTGCCAGCAGCTTAGCGCGAATTACTAGCGTGAGGCCCTATAGCTCCTACAATGAGCAGTTCTTC.

As to this clonotype: One end of the junction varies from germline; a read error may be responsible. The chain joins TRBV12-3 or TRBV12-4 to TRBJ1-2, with 7 bases aligning to TRBD1. CDR3 length: 17 residues. The CDR3 loop is CAAATWDSLRGSYGSHF. The CDR3 DNA follows: TGTGCCGCAGCCACATGGGACAGCCTAAGGGGTAGCTATGGCTCACACTTC.

The V and J genes are TRBV12-3 or TRBV12-4 and TRBJ1-2; 12 nucleotides agree with TRBD1. Trimming cost V 6 bases and J 7 bases; bases outside gene matches: 12. This CDR3 contains 16 residues. The CDR3 is CASSPAGTGGAAGYTF. CDR3 coding DNA: TGTGCCAGCAGCCCAGCCGGGACAGGGGGCGCGGCTGGCTACACCTTC.

The genes are TRBV10-3 and TRBJ2-4; 9 positions match TRBD1. The germline CDR1 and CDR2 sequences are ENHRY and SYGVKD. V dropped 3 bases and J dropped 4; count of bases not matched to a gene: 10. CDR3 size: 17 residues. The CDR3 coding sequence is TGTGCCATCAGTGATTCTTTCTCCGGGACAGGGAAAAACATTCAGTACTTC. Translating it yields CAISDSFSGTGKNIQYF.

The genes are TRBV7-6 and TRBJ2-1; D may be TRBD2 (6 bases). The CDR3 sequence is 17 residues long. Germline assignment: CDR1 SGHVS and CDR2 FNYEAQ. Trimming cost V 2 bases and J 0 bases, with 14 bases left between them. The CDR3 DNA reads as TGTGCCAGCAGCTTACTAGCGATATTTAGCTCCTACAATGAGCAGTTCTTC. Protein: CASSLLAIFSSYNEQFF.

The chain recombines TRBV5-1 with TRBJ2-3, with TRBD1 matching 8 bases. V was clipped by 3 bases and J by 4 bases; unmatched bases: 4. Germline-derived CDR1 and CDR2 are SGHRS and YFSETQ. CDR3 length: 14 amino acids. DNA for the CDR3: TGCGCCAGCAGCTCGGACAGGGCGGCAGATACGCAGTATTTT. Its translation: CASSSDRAADTQYF.

The rearrangement joins TRBV28 to TRBJ2-7, with 10 positions matching TRBD1. The CDR3 is made up of 16 amino acids. CDR1 MDHEN and CDR2 SYDVKM come from the germline V gene. The junction had 5 bases not matched to a gene; V was cut back by 1 base and J by 2 bases. The CDR3 sequence is CASSLLGGTGAYEQYF. The CDR3 region has the DNA TGTGCCAGCAGTTTATTGGGCGGGACAGGGGCCTACGAGCAGTACTTC. The full variable domain, with the rest looked up from reference TRBV28 and TRBJ2-7, is DVKVTQSSRYLVKRTGEKVFLECVQDMDHENMFWYRQDPGLGLRLIYFSYDVKMKEKGDIPEGYSVSREKKERFSLILESASTNQTSMYLCASSLLGGTGAYEQYFGPGTRLTVT.

This clonotype was recorded a few times. The J gene is TRBJ2-6, the V gene TRBV9; no clear D gene. Trimming stripped 3 bases from V and 1 base from J, with 8 bases between. There are 15 residues in the CDR3. The germline V gene encodes CDR1 SGDLS and CDR2 YYNGEE. For the CDR3, the DNA is TGTGCCAGCAGCGGGGCCCTTTCTGGGGCCAACGTCCTGACTTTC. This translates into CASSGALSGANVLTF.

The chain couples TRBV4-2 to TRBJ2-5; 10 bases match TRBD1. V lost 0 bases and J lost 4; bases outside the gene matches: 11. Germline assignment: CDR1 LGHNA and CDR2 YNFKEQ. The CDR3 spans 18 residues. CDR3 in DNA: TGTGCCAGCAGCCAAGAGGGCGGCGGGACAGGGGAGTTAGAGACCCAGTACTTC. Amino acids: CASSQEGGGTGELETQYF.

This clonotype came up once. The chain combines TRBV6-1 with TRBJ2-1; possibly TRBD1 for D (6 bases). Germline V CDR1 and CDR2: MNHNS, SASEGT. The CDR3 has 14 amino acids. Trimming pared 6 bases from V and 7 bases from J, leaving 16 bases between. CDR3 amino acids: CASSRPGVVNEQFF. The CDR3 DNA sequence: TGTGCCAGCAGCCGGCCAGGGGTGGTGAATGAGCAGTTCTTC.

This chain connects TRBV19 to TRBJ2-7; maybe TRBD1 (6 bases). The ends were cut back, 10 bases at V and 5 bases at J, with 12 bases in the middle. This CDR3 region has 11 residues. Germline assignment: CDR1 LNHDA and CDR2 SQIVND (reference sequence). The CDR3 DNA reads TGTGCCACTTCCAGGGGCCACGAGCAGTACTTC. Protein: CATSRGHEQYF. Based on the CDR3 plus reference TRBV19 and TRBJ2-7, the full variable domain is DGGITQSPKYLFRKEGQNVTLSCEQNLNHDAMYWYRQDPGQGLRLIYYSQIVNDFQKGDIAEGYSVSREKKESFPLTVTSAQKNPTAFYLCATSRGHEQYFGPGTRLTVT.